The text below deals with one T cell receptor beta chain. The CDR3 runs to 11 residues. The V and J ends lost 8 bases and 4 bases respectively, with 8 bases between them. Germline V CDR1 and CDR2: MDHEN, SYDVKM. The data belong to a study of blood T cell repertoires in COVID-19. The assay was immunoSEQ multiplex PCR, and TCRdb's table has in-frame clones only and misses some. This sample has approximately 230,000 clones, with roughly nine tenths found just once. Sequencing input: peripheral blood. This rearrangement joins TRBV28 to TRBJ1-2; D is perhaps TRBD1 (5 bases). The TCR was taken from a man aged 18-30 years with active or convalescent COVID-19. The CDR3: CASGTGYGYTF. In DNA, the CDR3 is TGTGCCAGCGGTACAGGCTATGGCTACACCTTC.